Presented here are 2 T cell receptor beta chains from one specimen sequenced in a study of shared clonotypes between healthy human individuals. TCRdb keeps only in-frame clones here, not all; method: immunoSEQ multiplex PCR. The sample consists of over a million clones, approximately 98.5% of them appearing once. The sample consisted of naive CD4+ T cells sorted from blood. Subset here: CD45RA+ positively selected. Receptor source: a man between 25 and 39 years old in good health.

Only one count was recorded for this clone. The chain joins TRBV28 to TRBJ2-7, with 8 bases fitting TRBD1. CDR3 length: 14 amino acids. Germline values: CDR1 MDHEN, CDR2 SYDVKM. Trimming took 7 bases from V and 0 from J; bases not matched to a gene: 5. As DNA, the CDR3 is TGTGCCAGCACCCGGACAGGGACCTCCTACGAGCAGTACTTC. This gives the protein CASTRTGTSYEQYF.

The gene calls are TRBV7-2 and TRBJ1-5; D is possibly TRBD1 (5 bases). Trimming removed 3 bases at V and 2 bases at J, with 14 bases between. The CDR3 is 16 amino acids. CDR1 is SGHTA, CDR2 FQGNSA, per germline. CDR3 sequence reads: CASSLGTRVGNQPQHF. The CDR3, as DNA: TGTGCCAGCAGCTTGGGGACGAGGGTGGGCAATCAGCCCCAGCATTTT.